A single TCR beta chain is shown here with its context. The V end was cut by 4 bases, the J end by 1 base, with 10 bases between. The germline gives CDR1 LNHDA, CDR2 SQIVND (reference sequence). The CDR3 covers 15 residues. Sequencing used immunoSEQ multiplex PCR; TCRdb keeps in-frame clones, though not all of them. Here the sample spans about 300,000 clones, approximately 88% being singletons. This sample is drawn from a study of blood T cell repertoires in COVID-19. For the study at large: Sites in the United States, Italy and Spain provided acute and convalescent COVID-19 samples.

Sequenced input: peripheral blood. This chain links TRBV19 with TRBJ2-2, with D unresolved. The sequence was obtained from a man in his late teens or twenties who had recovered from COVID-19. This CDR3 reads CASSTASGNTGELFF. CDR3 in DNA: TGTGCCAGTAGTACCGCGTCGGGGAACACCGGGGAGCTGTTTTTT.